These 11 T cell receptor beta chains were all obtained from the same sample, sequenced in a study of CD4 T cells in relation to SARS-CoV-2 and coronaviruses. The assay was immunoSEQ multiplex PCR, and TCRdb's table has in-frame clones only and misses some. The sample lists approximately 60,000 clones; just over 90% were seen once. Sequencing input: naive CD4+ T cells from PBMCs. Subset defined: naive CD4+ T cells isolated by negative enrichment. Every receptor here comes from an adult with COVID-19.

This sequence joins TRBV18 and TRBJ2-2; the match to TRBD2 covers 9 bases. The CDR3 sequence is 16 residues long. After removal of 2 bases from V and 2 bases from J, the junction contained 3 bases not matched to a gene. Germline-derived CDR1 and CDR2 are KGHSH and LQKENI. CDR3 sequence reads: CASSPIAGENTGELFF. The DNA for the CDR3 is TGTGCCAGCTCACCAATAGCGGGGGAAAACACCGGGGAGCTGTTTTTT.

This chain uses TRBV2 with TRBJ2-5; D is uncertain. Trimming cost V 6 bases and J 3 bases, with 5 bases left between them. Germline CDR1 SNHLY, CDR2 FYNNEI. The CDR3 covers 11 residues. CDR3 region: CASSQKETQYF. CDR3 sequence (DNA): TGTGCCAGCAGCCAAAAAGAGACCCAGTACTTC.

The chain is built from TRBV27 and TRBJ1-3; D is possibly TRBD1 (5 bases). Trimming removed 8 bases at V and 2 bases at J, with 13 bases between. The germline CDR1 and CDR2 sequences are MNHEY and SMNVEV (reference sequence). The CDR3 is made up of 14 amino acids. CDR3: CASRPGTAGNTIYF. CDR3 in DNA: TGTGCCAGCCGACCCGGGACGGCTGGAAACACCATATATTTT.

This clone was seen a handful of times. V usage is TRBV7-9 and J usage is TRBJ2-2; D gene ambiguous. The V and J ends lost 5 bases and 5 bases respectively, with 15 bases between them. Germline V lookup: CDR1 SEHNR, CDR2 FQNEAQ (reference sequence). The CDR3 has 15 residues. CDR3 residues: CASSTSRIETGELFF. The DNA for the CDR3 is TGTGCCAGCAGCACCTCAAGGATTGAGACCGGGGAGCTGTTTTTT.

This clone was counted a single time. The CDR3 DNA reads as TGTGCCAGCAGCGGACTAGCGGGGACTTCCGAGCAGTACTTC. Translation gives CASSGLAGTSEQYF. The V gene is TRBV9, the J gene TRBJ2-7, with 11 bases that match TRBD2. The junction had 5 bases not matched to a gene; V was cut back by 3 bases and J by 6 bases. This CDR3 contains 14 residues. Germline V lookup: CDR1 SGDLS, CDR2 YYNGEE.

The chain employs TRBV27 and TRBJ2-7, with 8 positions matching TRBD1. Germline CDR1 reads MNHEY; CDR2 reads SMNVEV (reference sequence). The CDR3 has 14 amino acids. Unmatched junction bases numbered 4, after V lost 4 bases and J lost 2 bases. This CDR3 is CASSSAGQAYEQYF. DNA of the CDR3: TGTGCCAGCAGTTCCGCGGGACAGGCCTACGAGCAGTACTTC.

The CDR3 nucleotides read TGTGCCAGCAGTTACTCGATGGACATGGCTGGCTACACCTTC. This translates into CASSYSMDMAGYTF. The chain employs TRBV6-6 and TRBJ1-2; a possible D gene is TRBD1 (5 bases). Germline assignment: CDR1 MNHNY and CDR2 SVGAGI (reference sequence). The CDR3 loop spans 14 amino acids. Trimming took off 0 bases at V and 7 bases at J, with 12 bases between the two ends.

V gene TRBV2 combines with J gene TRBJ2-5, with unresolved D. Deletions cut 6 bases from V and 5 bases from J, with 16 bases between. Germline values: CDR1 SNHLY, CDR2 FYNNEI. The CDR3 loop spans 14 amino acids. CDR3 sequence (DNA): TGTGCCAGCAGCGGTCCGGCAGGCGTGGAGACCCAGTACTTC. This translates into CASSGPAGVETQYF.

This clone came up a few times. The CDR3 here is CASSLAGASPLHF. CDR3 coding DNA: TGTGCCAGCAGCTTGGCAGGGGCATCACCCCTCCACTTT. This chain links TRBV13 with TRBJ1-6; the D gene is possibly TRBD1 (6 bases). This CDR3 region has 13 residues. Trimming took 3 bases from V and 10 from J, leaving 10 bases between them. The germline CDR1 and CDR2 sequences are PRHDT and FYEKMQ (reference sequence).

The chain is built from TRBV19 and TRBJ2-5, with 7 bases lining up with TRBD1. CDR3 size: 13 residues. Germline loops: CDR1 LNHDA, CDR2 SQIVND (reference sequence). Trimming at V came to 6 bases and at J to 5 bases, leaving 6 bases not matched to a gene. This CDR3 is CASSRTGEETQYF. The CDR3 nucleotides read TGTGCCAGTAGCCGGACAGGTGAGGAGACCCAGTACTTC.

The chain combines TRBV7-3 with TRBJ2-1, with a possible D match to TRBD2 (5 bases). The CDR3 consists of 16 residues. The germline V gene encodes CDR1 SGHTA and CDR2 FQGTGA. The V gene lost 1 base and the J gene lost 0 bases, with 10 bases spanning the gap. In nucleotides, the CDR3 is TGTGCCAGCAGCTTAAGAATGGGGAGCTCCTACAATGAGCAGTTCTTC. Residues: CASSLRMGSSYNEQFF.